This T cell receptor (beta chain) was captured in a study of T cell responses to AZD1222 COVID-19 vaccine. Produced via immunoSEQ multiplex PCR; TCRdb's table is partial and in-frame only. Of around 60,000 clones in the sample, approximately 90% were seen once. This CDR3 has 13 residues. V lost 0 bases, J lost 8 bases, and 7 bases lay in between. The V gene's germline CDR1 is KGHSH and CDR2 LQKENI. The chain links TRBV18 to TRBJ2-2; no clear D gene. The source material was peripheral blood, sampled on day 0 of AZD1222 vaccination. This receptor was obtained from an adult in good health. This CDR3 is CASSPPVAGELFF. The CDR3 region has the DNA TGTGCCAGCTCACCACCTGTTGCGGGGGAGCTGTTTTTT.